The next 12 T cell receptor beta chains were all read from a single sample in a study of T cell responses to AZD1222 COVID-19 vaccine. The protocol was immunoSEQ multiplex PCR, while the TCRdb copy is restricted to in-frame clones and leaves out a portion. The sample includes 95,000 to 150,000 clones, around 92% of them seen just once. Sample: peripheral blood, taken on day 0 of AZD1222 vaccination. These receptors came from an adult in good health.

The chain uses TRBV2 and TRBJ1-1; 9 positions match TRBD1. This CDR3 has 16 residues. V trimming: 6 bases; J trimming: 6 bases; junction bases outside the gene matches: 14. From germline, CDR1 is SNHLY and CDR2 FYNNEI. CDR3 residues: CASSWPPSTGGAEAFF. As DNA, the CDR3 is TGTGCCAGCAGCTGGCCCCCTTCGACAGGGGGAGCTGAAGCTTTCTTT.

The chain couples TRBV7-2 to TRBJ1-2, with D uncertain. V was clipped by 0 bases and J by 6 bases, with 14 bases between them. CDR3 length: 15 residues. CDR1 is SGHTA and CDR2 is FQGNSA in the germline V gene. This chain's CDR3 is CASSLASGNWDGYTF. CDR3 nucleotides: TGTGCCAGCAGCTTAGCGAGCGGGAATTGGGATGGCTACACCTTC.

The genes are TRBV12-2 and TRBJ2-7; the table's TRBD2 call for D was not verified on the DNA. TRBV12-2 is a documented pseudogene. The CDR3 extends over 16 amino acids. CDR3 DNA sequence: TGTGCAAGTCGCTCCGTCACGGGATCATCCCCCTGCGAGCAGTACTTC. Its translation: CASRSVTGSSPCEQYF.

This clone was counted once. The chain links TRBV13 to TRBJ2-7, with D perhaps matching TRBD2 (6 bases). Trimming stripped 1 base from V and 4 bases from J, with 8 bases between. Germline V gives CDR1 PRHDT, CDR2 FYEKMQ (reference sequence). The CDR3 has 13 residues. The CDR3 DNA is TGTGCCAGCAGCTTAGCTGGAGGGTACGAGCAGTACTTC. Encoded protein: CASSLAGGYEQYF.

This chain links TRBV5-6 with TRBJ1-2, with unresolved D. Between the trimmed V and J ends, which lost 3 bases and 7 bases, there was a span of 7 bases. Germline lookup yields CDR1 SGHDT and CDR2 YYEEEE. This CDR3 has 11 residues. The CDR3, as DNA: TGTGCCAGCAGCTCTTGGGGTGGCTACACCTTC. This encodes CASSSWGGYTF. Using reference TRBV5-6 and TRBJ1-2 for the parts outside the CDR3, the full variable domain is DAGVTQSPTHLIKTRGQQVTLRCSPKSGHDTVSWYQQALGQGPQFIFQYYEEEERQRGNFPDRFSGHQFPNYSSELNVNALLLGDSALYLCASSSWGGYTFGSGTRLTVV.

CDR3 protein: CASSLSATDTQYF. The CDR3 coding sequence is TGTGCCAGCAGTTTATCCGCGACAGATACGCAGTATTTT. This chain uses TRBV27 with TRBJ2-3, with D unclear. Between the trimmed V and J ends, which lost 0 bases and 3 bases, there was a span of 4 bases. There are 13 residues in the CDR3. Germline CDR1 is MNHEY and CDR2 is SMNVEV (reference sequence).

The gene calls are TRBV5-1 and TRBJ1-1; the D gene is possibly TRBD1 (5 bases). The germline V gene has CDR1 SGHRS and CDR2 YFSETQ. The CDR3 runs to 14 residues. Trimming pared 6 bases from V and 1 base from J, leaving 13 bases between. The CDR3 spells CASMAGPQNTEAFF. The CDR3 DNA is TGCGCCAGCATGGCGGGACCCCAGAACACTGAAGCTTTCTTT.

The genes are TRBV10-3 and TRBJ2-1, with D perhaps TRBD2 (5 bases). The germline CDR1 and CDR2 sequences are ENHRY and SYGVKD. V gave up 8 bases and J gave up 5 bases, with 13 bases separating them. The CDR3 spans 13 residues. This CDR3 is CAIGSSENNEQFF. The CDR3 DNA reads as TGTGCCATCGGAAGTAGCGAGAACAATGAGCAGTTCTTC.

The chain carries TRBV2 and TRBJ1-5, with a possible D match to TRBD1 (5 bases). CDR3 length: 15 residues. Germline V lookup: CDR1 SNHLY, CDR2 FYNNEI. The germline V and J ends were trimmed by 2 bases and 4 bases, with 12 bases remaining between them. As DNA, the CDR3 is TGTGCCAGCAGTGAAATAGAACAGGTGAATCAGCCCCAGCATTTT. Its translation: CASSEIEQVNQPQHF.

The chain uses TRBV10-2 and TRBJ1-1; D not resolved. With 6 bases removed from V and 7 bases from J, the gap between germline ends came to 18 bases. Looked up from germline, CDR1 is WSHSY and CDR2 is SAAADI. This CDR3 spans 14 amino acids. The CDR3 sequence: CASSVLRVRVEAFF. CDR3 in DNA: TGCGCCAGCAGCGTATTGCGGGTGAGGGTTGAAGCTTTCTTT.

This chain joins TRBV25-1 and TRBJ1-1, with TRBD1 as a possible D gene (5 bases). Trimming removed 6 bases from V and 4 bases from J, with 15 bases in between. This CDR3 has 14 residues. The V gene's germline CDR1 is MGHDK and CDR2 SYGVNS. The CDR3 region has the DNA TGTGCCAGCAGCCCGGTAGGGGAGGGCACTGAAGCTTTCTTT. Translation: CASSPVGEGTEAFF.

CDR3 DNA: TGTGCCAGCATTCCTACAGGGGGAAGCTATGGCTACACCTTC. Translating it yields CASIPTGGSYGYTF. The chain uses TRBV5-5 and TRBJ1-2; 8 positions agree with TRBD1. CDR1 and CDR2 from the germline V gene are SGHKS and YYEKEE (reference sequence). V shed 6 bases, J shed 4 bases, and the junction held 8 bases outside the gene matches. There are 14 residues in the CDR3.